The 14 T cell receptor beta chains given below trace back to one sample, sequenced in a study of blood T cells in healthy people across ages. The second PCR ran about 6 to 11 cycles with a sample-barcoded 5' primer and J-beta primers. Using its own MiXCR run on the 5' RACE reads, TCRdb lists one record per CDR3 protein. The table lists 850,000 or so distinct CDR3 sequences, around 28% of them singletons. Sequenced: blood. These receptors originate from a woman over 75 in good health.

This chain uses TRBV4-1 with TRBJ2-6; 8 nucleotides align to TRBD2. The CDR3 totals 16 residues. Germline lookup yields CDR1 MGHRA and CDR2 YSYEKL. The V and J ends lost 4 bases and 0 bases, in that order; junction bases with no gene match: 2. The DNA for the CDR3 is TGCGCCAGCAGCCCCGGGAGGGGCTCTGGGGCCAACGTCCTGACTTTC. Encoded protein: CASSPGRGSGANVLTF.

There are many counts of this clonotype. CDR3 DNA sequence: TGTGCCAGCAGCCCCCCCGGGACTAGAATGTATACGCAGTATTTT. It encodes CASSPPGTRMYTQYF. This chain links TRBV9 with TRBJ2-3; 8 bases are a match to TRBD2. Germline CDR1 reads SGDLS; CDR2 reads YYNGEE. V lost 4 bases, J lost 7 bases, and 11 bases stayed unmatched. The CDR3 length is 15 residues.

This clonotype came up once. This may be a read error, as it is one base from a much larger clone. The gene calls are TRBV5-1 and TRBJ2-5, with 7 nucleotides matching TRBD1. Unmatched junction bases numbered 15, after V lost 5 bases and J lost 11 bases. The CDR3 sequence is 14 residues long. Germline assignment: CDR1 SGHRS and CDR2 YFSETQ. The CDR3 DNA is TGCGCCAGCAGTTCCGGACAGGTACACAATGAGCAGTACTTC. Protein product: CASSSGQVHNEQYF. The full variable domain, rest sourced from reference TRBV5-1 and TRBJ2-5, is KAGVTQTPRYLIKTRGQQVTLSCSPISGHRSVSWYQQTPGQGLQFLFEYFSETQRNKGNFPGRFSGRQFSNSRSEMNVSTLELGDSALYLCASSSGQVHNEQYFGPGTRLLVL.

The chain couples TRBV7-2 to TRBJ2-5, with D possibly TRBD1 on 6 matching bases. The CDR3 runs 17 residues. V lost 1 base, J lost 0 bases, and 15 bases lay in between. Germline assignment: CDR1 SGHTA and CDR2 FQGNSA. The CDR3 is CASSLVFQWTDQETQYF. The CDR3, as DNA: TGTGCCAGCAGCTTAGTTTTCCAGTGGACAGACCAAGAGACCCAGTACTTC. The whole variable domain, filled in from reference TRBV7-2 and TRBJ2-5, reads GAGVSQSPSNKVTEKGKDVELRCDPISGHTALYWYRQSLGQGLEFLIYFQGNSAPDKSGLPSDRFSAERTGGSVSTLTIQRTQQEDSAVYLCASSLVFQWTDQETQYFGPGTRLLVL.

This clonotype was observed a handful of times. The chain recombines TRBV28 with TRBJ2-2, with 7 positions matching TRBD1. The V gene's germline CDR1 is MDHEN and CDR2 SYDVKM. This CDR3 has 14 residues. Trimming removed 9 bases from V and 3 bases from J; junction bases left unmatched: 7. The CDR3 region is CASRPGGDTGELFF. The CDR3 coding sequence is TGTGCCAGTAGACCAGGGGGTGACACCGGGGAGCTGTTTTTT.

The chain's CDR3 is CASSSGRRGGNTEAFF. The CDR3 region has the DNA TGTGCCAGCAGTTCCGGGCGGCGGGGGGGGAACACTGAAGCTTTCTTT. The chain is built from TRBV28 and TRBJ1-1, with D possibly being TRBD1 (5 bases). The V and J ends lost 4 bases and 1 base respectively, with 16 bases between them. CDR3 length: 16 residues. Germline V CDR1 and CDR2: MDHEN, SYDVKM.

This clonotype was seen many times. The chain joins TRBV9 to TRBJ2-3; the D call may be TRBD1 or TRBD2 (6 bases each). V was trimmed by 1 base and J by 1 base, leaving 10 bases between them. The CDR3 extends over 15 amino acids. Looked up from germline, CDR1 is SGDLS and CDR2 is YYNGEE. For the CDR3, the DNA is TGTGCCAGCAGCGTAACTAGGGGGGGCACAGATACGCAGTATTTT. Its protein product is CASSVTRGGTDTQYF.

This clonotype was counted at least ten times. The chain recombines TRBV20-1 with TRBJ1-4; D gene uncertain. The length of the CDR3 is 15 residues. Germline lookup yields CDR1 DFQATT and CDR2 SNEGSKA (reference sequence). The V end lost 3 bases, the J end lost 4 bases, and 15 bases lay between the germline ends. CDR3 nucleotides: TGCAGTGCTAGGGCGCAGCTCACCTATAATGAAAAACTGTTTTTT. Its protein is CSARAQLTYNEKLFF.

This clonotype was seen at least ten times. The chain is built from TRBV7-9 and TRBJ2-7; TRBD1 agrees at 7 bases. CDR3 length: 15 amino acids. Trimming took 5 bases from V and 10 from J; bases not matched to a gene: 17. From germline, CDR1 is SEHNR and CDR2 FQNEAQ (reference sequence). CDR3 coding DNA: TGTGCCAGCAGCGCCGGACAGGTTGGGCATACAACCCAGTACTTC. This gives the protein CASSAGQVGHTTQYF.

This clonotype was counted ten times or more. The chain recombines TRBV20-1 with TRBJ2-7, with 10 bases that match TRBD1. V lost 5 bases, J lost 4 bases, and 5 bases stayed unmatched. This CDR3 spans 13 amino acids. Germline V CDR1 and CDR2: DFQATT, SNEGSKA (reference sequence). CDR3 amino acids: CSAYRDRGYEQYF. The CDR3 nucleotides are TGCAGTGCTTACCGGGACAGGGGATACGAGCAGTACTTC.

The chain has TRBV7-9 and TRBJ1-2; 12 bases line up with TRBD1. Germline V gene lookup returns CDR1 SEHNR and CDR2 FQNEAQ (reference sequence). CDR3 length equals 15 residues. With 2 bases clipped from V and 8 bases from J, the junction kept 6 bases outside the gene matches. DNA for the CDR3: TGTGCCAGCAGCTTACCTCCGGGACAGGGGGCAGGCTACACCTTC. As protein: CASSLPPGQGAGYTF.

A word on this clonotype: This sequence may be a read error, since a much larger clone differs from it by one base. The chain couples TRBV6-6 to TRBJ1-2; 7 bases are a match to TRBD1. The CDR3 is made up of 13 amino acids. The V gene's germline CDR1 is MNHNY and CDR2 SVGAGI (reference sequence). The CDR3 region has the DNA TGTGCCAGCAGCCAAACAGGGGCCTATGGCTACATCTTC. Protein: CASSQTGAYGYIF.

The chain has TRBV12-3 or TRBV12-4 and TRBJ1-5, with D hard to call. V lost 5 bases, J lost 6 bases, and 20 bases lay in between. The CDR3 loop spans 16 amino acids. Written as DNA, the CDR3 is TGTGCCAGCAGTCCCCAAGTCACAGCCCCTCCTCAGCCCCAGCATTTT. Translated, it gives CASSPQVTAPPQPQHF.

This clonotype has a handful of counts. The chain has TRBV2 and TRBJ1-4; the match to TRBD1 covers 7 bases. This CDR3 region has 18 residues. Germline CDR1 SNHLY, CDR2 FYNNEI. With V trimmed by 6 bases and J by 0 bases, 13 bases remained unmatched. The DNA of the CDR3 is TGTGCCAGCAGGAGGGCAGGGGGTCTGAGTGCAACTAATGAAAAACTGTTTTTT. Translated, it gives CASRRAGGLSATNEKLFF. The full variable domain, with the rest looked up from reference TRBV2 and TRBJ1-4, is EPEVTQTPSHQVTQMGQEVILRCVPISNHLYFYWYRQILGQKVEFLVSFYNNEISEKSEIFDDQFSVERPDGSNFTLKIRSTKLEDSAMYFCASRRAGGLSATNEKLFFGSGTQLSVL.